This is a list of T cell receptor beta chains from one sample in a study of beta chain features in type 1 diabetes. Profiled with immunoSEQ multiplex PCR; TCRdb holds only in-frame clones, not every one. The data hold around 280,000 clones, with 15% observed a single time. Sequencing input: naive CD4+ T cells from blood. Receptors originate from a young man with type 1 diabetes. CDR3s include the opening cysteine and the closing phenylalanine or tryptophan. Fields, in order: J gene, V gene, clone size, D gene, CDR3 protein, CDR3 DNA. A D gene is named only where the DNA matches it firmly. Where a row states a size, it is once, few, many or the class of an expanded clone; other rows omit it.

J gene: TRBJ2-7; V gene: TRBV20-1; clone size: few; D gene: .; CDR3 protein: CSAELHEQYF; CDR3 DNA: TGCAGTGCAGAGCTCCACGAGCAGTACTTC
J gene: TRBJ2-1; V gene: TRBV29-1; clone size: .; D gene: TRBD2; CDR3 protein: CSVSGRARDEQFF; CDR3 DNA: TGCAGCGTAAGCGGGAGGGCCCGAGATGAGCAGTTCTTC
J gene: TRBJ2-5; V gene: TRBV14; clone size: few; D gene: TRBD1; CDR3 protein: CASSQDTDRGLETQYF; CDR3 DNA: TGTGCCAGCAGCCAAGATACGGACAGGGGGCTGGAGACCCAGTACTTC
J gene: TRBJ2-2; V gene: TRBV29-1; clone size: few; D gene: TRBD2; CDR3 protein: CSVRGKPGLAENTGELFF; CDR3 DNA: TGCAGCGTTAGGGGGAAACCGGGACTAGCGGAGAACACCGGGGAGCTGTTTTTT
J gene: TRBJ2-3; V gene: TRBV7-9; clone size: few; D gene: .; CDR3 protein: CASSPRTDTQYF; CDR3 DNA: TGTGCCAGCAGCCCGAGGACAGATACGCAGTATTTT
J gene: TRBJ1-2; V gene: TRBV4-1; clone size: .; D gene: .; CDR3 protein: CASSQGLLSGYTF; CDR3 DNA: TGCGCCAGCAGCCAAGGTCTCCTGAGCGGCTACACCTTC
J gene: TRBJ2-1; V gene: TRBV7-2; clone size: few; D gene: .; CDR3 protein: CASSKTTRGQFF; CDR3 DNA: TGTGCCAGCAGCAAAACTACTCGGGGGCAGTTCTTC
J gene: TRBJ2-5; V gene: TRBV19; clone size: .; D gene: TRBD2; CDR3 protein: CASSIDAPGLAVGQETQYF; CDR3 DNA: TGTGCCAGTAGTATAGACGCTCCAGGACTAGCGGTCGGACAAGAGACCCAGTACTTC
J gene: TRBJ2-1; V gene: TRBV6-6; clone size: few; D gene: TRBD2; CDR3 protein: CASSSTSGRVKFF; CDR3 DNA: TGTGCCAGCAGTTCTACTAGCGGGAGGGTAAAATTCTTC
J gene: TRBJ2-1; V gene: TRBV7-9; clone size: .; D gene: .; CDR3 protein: CASSGLGPRGEQFF; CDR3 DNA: TGTGCCAGCAGCGGTTTGGGTCCCCGAGGAGAGCAGTTCTTC
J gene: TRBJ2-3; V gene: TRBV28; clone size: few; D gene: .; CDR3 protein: CASSFVRRRTDTQYF; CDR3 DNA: TGTGCCAGCAGTTTTGTGCGGCGGCGGACAGATACGCAGTATTTT
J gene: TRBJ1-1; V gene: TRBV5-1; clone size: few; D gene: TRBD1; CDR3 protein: CASSLRAGGMNTEAFF; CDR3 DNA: TGCGCCAGCAGCTTGAGGGCAGGGGGCATGAACACTGAAGCTTTCTTT
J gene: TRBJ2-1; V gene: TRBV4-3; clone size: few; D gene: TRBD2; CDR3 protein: CASSQGAGGSYNEQFF; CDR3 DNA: TGCGCCAGCAGCCAAGGGGCGGGGGGATCCTACAATGAGCAGTTCTTC
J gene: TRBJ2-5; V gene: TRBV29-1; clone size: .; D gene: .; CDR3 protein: CSVERGATTQYF; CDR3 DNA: TGCAGCGTTGAACGGGGGGCCACAACTCAGTACTTC
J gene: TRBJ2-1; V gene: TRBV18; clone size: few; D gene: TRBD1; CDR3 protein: CASSPPGQGVNEQFF; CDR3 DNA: TGTGCCAGCTCCCCGCCGGGACAGGGGGTCAATGAGCAGTTCTTC
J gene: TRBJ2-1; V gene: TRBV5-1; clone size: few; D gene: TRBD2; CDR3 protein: CASSLVAGAPNEQFF; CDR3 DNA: TGCGCCAGCAGCTTGGTAGCGGGGGCCCCCAATGAGCAGTTCTTC
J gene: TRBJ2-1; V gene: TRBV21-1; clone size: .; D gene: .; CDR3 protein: CASSKVPSGSPYNEQFF; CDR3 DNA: TGTGCCAGCAGCAAAGTTCCGAGCGGGAGCCCCTACAATGAGCAGTTCTTC
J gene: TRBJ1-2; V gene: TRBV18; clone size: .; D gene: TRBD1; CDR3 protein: CASTETGTGYGYTF; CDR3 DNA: TGTGCCAGCACAGAAACAGGGACAGGCTATGGCTACACCTTC
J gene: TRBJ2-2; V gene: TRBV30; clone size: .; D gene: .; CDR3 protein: CAWSVGNTGELFF; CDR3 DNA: TGTGCCTGGAGTGTCGGGAACACCGGGGAGCTGTTTTTT
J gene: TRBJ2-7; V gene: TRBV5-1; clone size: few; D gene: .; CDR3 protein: CASSLHGYEQYF; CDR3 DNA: TGCGCCAGCAGCTTGCACGGCTACGAGCAGTACTTC
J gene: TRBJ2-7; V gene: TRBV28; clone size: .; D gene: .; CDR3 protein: CASSLIYEQYF; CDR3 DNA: TGTGCCAGCAGTCTTATTTACGAGCAGTACTTC
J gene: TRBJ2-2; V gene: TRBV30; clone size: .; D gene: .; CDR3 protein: CAWSVQGWTGELFF; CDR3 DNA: TGTGCCTGGAGTGTACAGGGTTGGACCGGGGAGCTGTTTTTT
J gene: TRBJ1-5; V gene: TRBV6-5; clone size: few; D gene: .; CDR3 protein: CASRANQVQPQHF; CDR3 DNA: TGTGCCAGCAGGGCAAACCAGGTTCAGCCCCAGCATTTT
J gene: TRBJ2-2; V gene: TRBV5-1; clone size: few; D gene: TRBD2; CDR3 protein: CASSWSGRAPGELFF; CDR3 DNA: TGCGCCAGCAGCTGGAGCGGGAGGGCCCCCGGGGAGCTGTTTTTT
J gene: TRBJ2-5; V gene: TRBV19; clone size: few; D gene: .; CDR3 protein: CASSTSSPGTRKTQYF; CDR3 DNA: TGTGCCAGTAGTACGAGTTCCCCGGGGACTCGGAAGACCCAGTACTTC
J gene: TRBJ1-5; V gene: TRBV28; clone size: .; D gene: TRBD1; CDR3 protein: CASRVTGDQPQHF; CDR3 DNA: TGTGCCAGCAGAGTGACAGGGGACCAGCCCCAGCATTTT
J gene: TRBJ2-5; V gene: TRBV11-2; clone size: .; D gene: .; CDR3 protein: CASSPLRTQYF; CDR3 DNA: TGTGCCAGCAGCCCCCTCCGGACCCAGTACTTC
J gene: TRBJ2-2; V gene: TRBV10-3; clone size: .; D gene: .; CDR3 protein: CAISEDRITGELFF; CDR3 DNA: TGTGCCATCAGTGAGGACAGAATCACCGGGGAGCTGTTTTTT
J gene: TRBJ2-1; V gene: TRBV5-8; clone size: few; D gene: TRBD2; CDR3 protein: CASRRGGRPYNEQFF; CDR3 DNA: TGTGCCAGCAGGCGGGGAGGGCGACCCTACAATGAGCAGTTCTTC
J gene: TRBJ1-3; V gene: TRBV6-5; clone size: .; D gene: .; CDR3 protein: CASFRSSGNTIYF; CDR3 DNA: TGTGCCAGCTTCCGGAGCTCTGGAAACACCATATATTTT
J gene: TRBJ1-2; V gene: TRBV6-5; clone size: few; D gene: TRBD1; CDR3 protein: CASRIGTGGDYGYTF; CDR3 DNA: TGTGCCAGCAGGATCGGGACAGGGGGCGACTATGGCTACACCTTC
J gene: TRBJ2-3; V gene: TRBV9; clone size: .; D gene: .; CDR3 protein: CASSVAGFTDTQYF; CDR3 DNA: TGTGCCAGCAGCGTAGCGGGGTTCACAGATACGCAGTATTTT
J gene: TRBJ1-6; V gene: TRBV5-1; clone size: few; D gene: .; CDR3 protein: CAARAGYNSPLHF; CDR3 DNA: TGCGCCGCGAGAGCTGGTTATAATTCACCCCTCCACTTT
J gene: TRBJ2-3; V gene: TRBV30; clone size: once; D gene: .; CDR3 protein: CAWSRLAPSTDTQYF; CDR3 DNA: TGTGCCTGGAGCCGGCTAGCGCCGAGCACAGATACGCAGTATTTT
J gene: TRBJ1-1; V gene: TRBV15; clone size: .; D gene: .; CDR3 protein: CATSRDLQATEAFF; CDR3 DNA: TGTGCCACCAGCAGAGATTTGCAGGCCACTGAAGCTTTCTTT
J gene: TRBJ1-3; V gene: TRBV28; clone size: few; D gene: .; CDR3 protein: CASKGPGNTIYF; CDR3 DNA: TGTGCCAGCAAGGGGCCTGGAAACACCATATATTTT
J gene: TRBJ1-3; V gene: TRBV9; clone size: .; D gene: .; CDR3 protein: CASSVSYRRYSGNTIYF; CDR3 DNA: TGTGCCAGCAGCGTAAGTTACAGGCGATACTCTGGAAACACCATATATTTT
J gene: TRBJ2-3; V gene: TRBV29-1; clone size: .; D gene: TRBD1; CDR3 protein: CSVESTGTDLSTDTQYF; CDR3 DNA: TGCAGCGTTGAATCTACTGGGACAGACCTTAGCACAGATACGCAGTATTTT
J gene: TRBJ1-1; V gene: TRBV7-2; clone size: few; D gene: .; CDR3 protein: CASSPRRGYTEAFF; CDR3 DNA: TGTGCCAGCAGCCCGCGAAGGGGGTACACTGAAGCTTTCTTT
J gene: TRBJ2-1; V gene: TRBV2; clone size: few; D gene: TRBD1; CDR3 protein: CARSTGSSYNEQFF; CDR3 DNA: TGTGCCAGATCGACAGGGAGCTCCTACAATGAGCAGTTCTTC
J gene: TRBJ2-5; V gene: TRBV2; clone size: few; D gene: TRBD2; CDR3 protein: CASRGLAGGQETQYF; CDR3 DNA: TGTGCCAGCAGGGGACTAGCGGGAGGGCAAGAGACCCAGTACTTC